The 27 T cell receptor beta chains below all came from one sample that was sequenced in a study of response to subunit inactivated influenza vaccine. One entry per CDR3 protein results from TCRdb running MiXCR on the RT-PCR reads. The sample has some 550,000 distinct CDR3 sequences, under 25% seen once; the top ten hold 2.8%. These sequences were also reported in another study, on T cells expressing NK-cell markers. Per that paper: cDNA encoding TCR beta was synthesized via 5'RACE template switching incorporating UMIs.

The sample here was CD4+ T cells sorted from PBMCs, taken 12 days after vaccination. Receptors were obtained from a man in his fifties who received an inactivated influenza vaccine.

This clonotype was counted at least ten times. CDR3 amino acids: CASSSLQGGEQYF. For the CDR3, the DNA is TGTGCCAGCAGTTCCTTACAGGGTGGCGAGCAGTACTTC. The rearrangement uses TRBV12-3 or TRBV12-4 and TRBJ2-7; TRBD1 might be the D (6 bases). This CDR3 region has 13 residues. V was clipped by 4 bases and J by 6 bases, with 13 bases between them.

The CDR3 DNA reads as TGTGCCAGCAGCTTAGTCCCAGGGAAAGAGACCCAGTACTTC. This codes for CASSLVPGKETQYF. The rearrangement uses TRBV7-8 and TRBJ2-5, with D possibly TRBD1 on 5 matching bases. The germline V gene encodes CDR1 SGHVS and CDR2 FQNEAQ. Trimming took off 1 base at V and 3 bases at J, with 9 bases between the two ends. The CDR3 is 14 residues long.

CDR3 in amino acids: CASKTGQGLRGTEAFF. The CDR3 region has the DNA TGTGCCAGTAAGACGGGACAGGGACTGAGAGGCACTGAAGCTTTCTTT. The chain couples TRBV19 to TRBJ1-1; TRBD1 agrees at 9 bases. The germline gives CDR1 LNHDA, CDR2 SQIVND (reference sequence). J gave up 4 bases and V 7 bases, and 13 bases lay outside the gene matches. This CDR3 spans 16 amino acids.

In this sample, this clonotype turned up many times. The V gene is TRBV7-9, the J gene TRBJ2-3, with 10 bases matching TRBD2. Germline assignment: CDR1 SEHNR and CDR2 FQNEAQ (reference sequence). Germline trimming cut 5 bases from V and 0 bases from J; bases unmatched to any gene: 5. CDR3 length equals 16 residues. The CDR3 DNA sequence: TGTGCCAGCAGCCTTCGGACTAGCGGTAGCACAGATACGCAGTATTTT. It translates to CASSLRTSGSTDTQYF.

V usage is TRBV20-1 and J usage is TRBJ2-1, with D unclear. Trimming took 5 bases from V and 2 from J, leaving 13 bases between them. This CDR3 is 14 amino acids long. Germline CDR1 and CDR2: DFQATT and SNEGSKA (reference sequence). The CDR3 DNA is TGCAGTGCTTACGGCGTTCGAGCCTACAATGAGCAGTTCTTC. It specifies CSAYGVRAYNEQFF.

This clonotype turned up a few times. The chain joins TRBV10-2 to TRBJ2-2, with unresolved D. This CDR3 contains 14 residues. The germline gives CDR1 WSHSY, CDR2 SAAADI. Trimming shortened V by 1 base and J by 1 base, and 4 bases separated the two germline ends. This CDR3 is CASSELGNTGELFF. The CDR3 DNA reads TGCGCCAGCAGTGAGTTAGGGAACACCGGGGAGCTGTTTTTT.

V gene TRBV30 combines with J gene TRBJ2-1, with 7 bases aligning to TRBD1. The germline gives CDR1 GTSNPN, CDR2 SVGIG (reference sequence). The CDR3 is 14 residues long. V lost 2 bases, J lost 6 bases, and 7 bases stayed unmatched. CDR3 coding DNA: TGTGCCTGGAGTTGGACAGGAATAGGCAATGAGCAGTTCTTC. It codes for CAWSWTGIGNEQFF.

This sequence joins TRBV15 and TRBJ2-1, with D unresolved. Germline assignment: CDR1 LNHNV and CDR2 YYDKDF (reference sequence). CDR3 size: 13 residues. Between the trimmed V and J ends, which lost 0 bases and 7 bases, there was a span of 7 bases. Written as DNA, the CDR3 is TGTGCCACCAGCAGAGATCGGCTTAATGAGCAGTTCTTC. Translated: CATSRDRLNEQFF.

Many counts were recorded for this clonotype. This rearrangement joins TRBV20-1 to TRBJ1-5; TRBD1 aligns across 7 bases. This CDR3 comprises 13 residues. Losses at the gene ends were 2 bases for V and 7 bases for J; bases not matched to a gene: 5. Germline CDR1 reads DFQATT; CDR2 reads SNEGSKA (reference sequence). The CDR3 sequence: CSARPTGEQPQHF. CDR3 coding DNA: TGCAGTGCTAGACCCACAGGGGAGCAGCCCCAGCATTTT.

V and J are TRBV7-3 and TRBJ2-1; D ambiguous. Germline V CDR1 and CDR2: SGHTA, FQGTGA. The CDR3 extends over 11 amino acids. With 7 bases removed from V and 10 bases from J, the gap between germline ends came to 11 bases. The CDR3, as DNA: TGTGCCAGCATGCTCCGGAAAGAGCAGTTCTTC. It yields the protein CASMLRKEQFF.

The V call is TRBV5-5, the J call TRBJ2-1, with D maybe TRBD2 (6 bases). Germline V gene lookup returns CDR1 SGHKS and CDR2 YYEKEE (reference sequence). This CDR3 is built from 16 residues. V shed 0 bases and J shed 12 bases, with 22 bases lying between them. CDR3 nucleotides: TGTGCCAGCAGCTTGGACGTGGGAGGTCCCGCCTGGGTGCAGTTCTTC. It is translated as CASSLDVGGPAWVQFF.

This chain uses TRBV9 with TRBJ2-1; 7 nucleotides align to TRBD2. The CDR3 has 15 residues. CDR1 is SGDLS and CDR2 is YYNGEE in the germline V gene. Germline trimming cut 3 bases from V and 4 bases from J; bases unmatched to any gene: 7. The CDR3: CASSGLAGLYNEQFF. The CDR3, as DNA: TGTGCCAGCAGCGGGTTAGCGGGCCTTTACAATGAGCAGTTCTTC.

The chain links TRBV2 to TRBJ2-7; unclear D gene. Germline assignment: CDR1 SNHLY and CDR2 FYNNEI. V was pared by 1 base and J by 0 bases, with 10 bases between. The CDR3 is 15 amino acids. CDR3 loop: CASSEDRTLSYEQYF. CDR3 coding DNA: TGTGCCAGCAGTGAAGATAGGACCCTCTCCTACGAGCAGTACTTC.

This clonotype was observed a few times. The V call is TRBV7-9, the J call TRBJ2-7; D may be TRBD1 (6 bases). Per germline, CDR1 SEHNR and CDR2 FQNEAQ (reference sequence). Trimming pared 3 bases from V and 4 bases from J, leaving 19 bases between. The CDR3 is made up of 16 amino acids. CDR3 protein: CASSLSRTELSYEQYF. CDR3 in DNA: TGTGCCAGCAGCTTGAGTCGGACAGAGTTGTCATACGAGCAGTACTTC. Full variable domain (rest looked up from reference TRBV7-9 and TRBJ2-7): DTGVSQNPRHKITKRGQNVTFRCDPISEHNRLYWYRQTLGQGPEFLTYFQNEAQLEKSRLLSDRFSAERPKGSFSTLEIQRTEQGDSAMYLCASSLSRTELSYEQYFGPGTRLTVT.

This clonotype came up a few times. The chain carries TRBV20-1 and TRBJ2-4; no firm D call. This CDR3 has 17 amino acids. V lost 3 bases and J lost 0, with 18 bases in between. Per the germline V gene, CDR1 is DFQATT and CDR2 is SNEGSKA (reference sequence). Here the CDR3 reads CSASSSIAQLAKNIQYF. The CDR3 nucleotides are TGCAGTGCTAGTTCCTCCATAGCCCAACTAGCCAAAAACATTCAGTACTTC.

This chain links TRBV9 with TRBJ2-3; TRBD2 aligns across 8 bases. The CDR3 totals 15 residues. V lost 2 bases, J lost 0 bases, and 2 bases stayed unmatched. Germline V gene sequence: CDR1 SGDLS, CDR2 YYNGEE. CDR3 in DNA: TGTGCCAGCAGCGTTACTAGCGGTAGCACAGATACGCAGTATTTT. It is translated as CASSVTSGSTDTQYF.

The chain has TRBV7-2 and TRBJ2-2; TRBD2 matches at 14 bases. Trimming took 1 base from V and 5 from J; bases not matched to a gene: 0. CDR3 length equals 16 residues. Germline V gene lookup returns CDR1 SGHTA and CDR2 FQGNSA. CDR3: CASSLGLAGGTGELFF. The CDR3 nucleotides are TGTGCCAGCAGCTTAGGACTAGCGGGAGGGACCGGGGAGCTGTTTTTT.

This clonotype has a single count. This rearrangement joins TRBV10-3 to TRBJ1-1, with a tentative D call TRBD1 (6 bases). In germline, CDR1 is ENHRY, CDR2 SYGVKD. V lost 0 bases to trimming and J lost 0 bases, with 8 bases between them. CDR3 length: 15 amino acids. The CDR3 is CAISESRGVNTEAFF. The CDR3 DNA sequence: TGTGCCATCAGTGAGTCAAGGGGGGTGAACACTGAAGCTTTCTTT.

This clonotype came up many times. The CDR3 nucleotides read TGCGCCAGCAGCCCGCTGGGGGTCCCAAGCGAGACCCAGTACTTC. It yields the protein CASSPLGVPSETQYF. V is TRBV5-1 and J is TRBJ2-5; D may correspond to TRBD1 or TRBD2 (5 bases each). V lost 4 bases and J lost 5, with 18 bases in between. The germline gives CDR1 SGHRS, CDR2 YFSETQ. This CDR3 contains 15 residues. Full variable domain (missing parts from reference TRBV5-1 and TRBJ2-5): KAGVTQTPRYLIKTRGQQVTLSCSPISGHRSVSWYQQTPGQGLQFLFEYFSETQRNKGNFPGRFSGRQFSNSRSEMNVSTLELGDSALYLCASSPLGVPSETQYFGPGTRLLVL.

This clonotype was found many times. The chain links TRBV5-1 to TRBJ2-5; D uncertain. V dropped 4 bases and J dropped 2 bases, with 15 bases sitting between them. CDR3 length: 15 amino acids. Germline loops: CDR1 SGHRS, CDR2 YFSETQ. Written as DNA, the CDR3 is TGCGCCAGCAGCATCGGACCAAGCCGACAAGAGACCCAGTACTTC. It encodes CASSIGPSRQETQYF.

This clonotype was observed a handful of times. The CDR3 bases are TGTGCCACCAGCAGGAGGAACAGGGGTGCAGATACGCAGTATTTT. Protein sequence: CATSRRNRGADTQYF. This chain connects TRBV15 to TRBJ2-3; TRBD1 matches at 7 bases. J was trimmed by 4 bases and V by 3 bases; bases with no gene match: 7. The germline gives CDR1 LNHNV, CDR2 YYDKDF (reference sequence). The CDR3 consists of 15 residues. Based on the CDR3 plus reference TRBV15 and TRBJ2-3, the full variable domain is DAMVIQNPRYQVTQFGKPVTLSCSQTLNHNVMYWYQQKSSQAPKLLFHYYDKDFNNEADTPDNFQSRRPNTSFCFLDIRSPGLGDTAMYLCATSRRNRGADTQYFGPGTRLTVL.

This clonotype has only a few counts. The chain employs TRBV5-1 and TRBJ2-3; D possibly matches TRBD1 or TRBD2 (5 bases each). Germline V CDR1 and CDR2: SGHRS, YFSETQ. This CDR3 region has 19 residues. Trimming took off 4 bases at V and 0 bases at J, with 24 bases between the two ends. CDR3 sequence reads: CASSPTGPQGLLSTDTQYF. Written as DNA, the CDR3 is TGCGCCAGCAGCCCAACGGGACCCCAGGGTCTACTCAGCACAGATACGCAGTATTTT.

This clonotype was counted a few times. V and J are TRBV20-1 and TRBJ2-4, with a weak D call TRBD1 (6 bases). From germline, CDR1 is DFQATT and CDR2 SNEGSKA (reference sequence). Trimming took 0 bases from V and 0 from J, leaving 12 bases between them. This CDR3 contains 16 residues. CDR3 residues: CSARDTQGSAKNIQYF. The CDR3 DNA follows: TGCAGTGCTAGAGACACGCAGGGGTCAGCCAAAAACATTCAGTACTTC.

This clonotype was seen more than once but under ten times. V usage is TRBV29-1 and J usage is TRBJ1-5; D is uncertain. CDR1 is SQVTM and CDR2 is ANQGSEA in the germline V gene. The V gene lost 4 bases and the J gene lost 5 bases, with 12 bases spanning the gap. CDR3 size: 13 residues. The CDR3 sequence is CSVGPGPDQPQHF. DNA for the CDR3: TGCAGCGTTGGGCCAGGCCCGGATCAGCCCCAGCATTTT.

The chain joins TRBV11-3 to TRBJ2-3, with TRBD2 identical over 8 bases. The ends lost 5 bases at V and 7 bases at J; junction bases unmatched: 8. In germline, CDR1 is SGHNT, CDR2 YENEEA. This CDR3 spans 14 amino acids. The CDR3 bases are TGTGCCAGCAGCCTACGGGAGGGCCTGAATACGCAGTATTTT. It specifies CASSLREGLNTQYF.

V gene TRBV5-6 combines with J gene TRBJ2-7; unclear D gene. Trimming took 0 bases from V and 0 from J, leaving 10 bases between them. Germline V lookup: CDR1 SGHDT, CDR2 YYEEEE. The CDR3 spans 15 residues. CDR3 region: CASSLGGPDSYEQYF. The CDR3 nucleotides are TGTGCCAGCAGCTTGGGCGGCCCCGACTCCTACGAGCAGTACTTC. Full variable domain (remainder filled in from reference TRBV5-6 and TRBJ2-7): DAGVTQSPTHLIKTRGQQVTLRCSPKSGHDTVSWYQQALGQGPQFIFQYYEEEERQRGNFPDRFSGHQFPNYSSELNVNALLLGDSALYLCASSLGGPDSYEQYFGPGTRLTVT.

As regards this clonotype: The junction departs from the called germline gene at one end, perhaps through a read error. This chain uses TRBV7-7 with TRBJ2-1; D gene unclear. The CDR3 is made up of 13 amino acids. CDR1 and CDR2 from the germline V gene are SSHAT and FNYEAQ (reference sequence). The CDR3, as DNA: TGTGCTAGCAGCTTCCTCCCCGAGAGTGAGCAGTTCTTC. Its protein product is CASSFLPESEQFF.